Sequencing of this T cell receptor beta chain was carried out in a study of regulatory dendritic cells for organ transplantation. Across the whole study: Monocytes received vitamin D3 on days 0 and 4, IL-10 on day 4. On day 6, the dendritic cells were exposed to LPS. Overall study findings and caveats: The most alloreactive TCR clonotypes were found in resting memory CD8+ cells. Memory CD8+ clonal expansion seemed more limited with regulatory than mature dendritic cells.

There are a few counts of this clone. Its antigen is not known. Allogeneic regulatory or mature dendritic cells were co-cultured for less than six days with CFSE-labeled sorted T cells at 1:10. Germline V gene lookup returns CDR1 KGHSH and CDR2 LQKENI. V lost 6 bases, J lost 5 bases, and 11 bases lay in between. The CDR3 is 12 residues long. Clones were sequenced by immunoSEQ multiplex PCR, and TCRdb holds only the in-frame ones, with some missing. The sample holds some 9,600 clones, roughly 65% seen once. This sequence originates from a human donor in good health. V and J are TRBV18 and TRBJ2-7, with D hard to call. What was sequenced was naive CD4+ T cells from blood cultured with dendritic cells. Described subset: CD45RA+ naive T cells. The CDR3 DNA reads TGTGCCAGCTCGACCGGAGTGCACGAGCAGTACTTC. It codes for CASSTGVHEQYF.